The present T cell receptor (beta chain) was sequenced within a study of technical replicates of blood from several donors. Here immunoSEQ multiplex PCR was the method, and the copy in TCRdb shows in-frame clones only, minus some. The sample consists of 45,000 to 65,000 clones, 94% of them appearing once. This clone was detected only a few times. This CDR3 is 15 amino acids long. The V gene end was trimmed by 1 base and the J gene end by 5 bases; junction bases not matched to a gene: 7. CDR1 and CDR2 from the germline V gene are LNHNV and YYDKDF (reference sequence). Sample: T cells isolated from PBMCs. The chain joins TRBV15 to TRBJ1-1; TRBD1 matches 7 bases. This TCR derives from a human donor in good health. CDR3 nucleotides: TGTGCCACCAGCAGAGGGAGAGGGGGCAAAACTGAAGCTTTCTTT. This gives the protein CATSRGRGGKTEAFF.